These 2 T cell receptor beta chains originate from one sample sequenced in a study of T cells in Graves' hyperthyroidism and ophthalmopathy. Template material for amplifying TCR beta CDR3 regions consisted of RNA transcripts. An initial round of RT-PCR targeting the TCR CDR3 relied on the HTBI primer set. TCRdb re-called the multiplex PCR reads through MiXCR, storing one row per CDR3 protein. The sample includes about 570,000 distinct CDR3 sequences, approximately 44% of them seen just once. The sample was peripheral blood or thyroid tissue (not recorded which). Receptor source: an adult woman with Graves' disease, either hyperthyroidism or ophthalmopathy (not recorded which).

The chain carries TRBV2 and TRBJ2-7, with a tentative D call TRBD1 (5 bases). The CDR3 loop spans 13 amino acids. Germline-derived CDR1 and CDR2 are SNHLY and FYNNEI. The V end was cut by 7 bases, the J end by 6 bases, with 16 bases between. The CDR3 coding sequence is TGTGCCAGCACCGACCAGGGTCGGAGCGAGCAGTACTTC. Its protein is CASTDQGRSEQYF.

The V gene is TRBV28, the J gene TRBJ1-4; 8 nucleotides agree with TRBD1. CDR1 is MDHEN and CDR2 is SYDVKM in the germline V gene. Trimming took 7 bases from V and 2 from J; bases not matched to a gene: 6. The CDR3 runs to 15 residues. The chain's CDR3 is CASTSRGRTNEKLFF. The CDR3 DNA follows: TGTGCCAGCACCAGCAGGGGGCGGACTAATGAAAAACTGTTTTTT.